The clone carrying this TCR beta chain was detected only a few times. Assay used: immunoSEQ multiplex PCR; TCRdb lists only in-frame clones, some missing. The sample shows 380,000 or so clones, around 88% of them seen only once. These data are taken from a study of blood T cell repertoires in COVID-19. Whole-study context: From T cells, B-cell-depleted T cells, or PBMCs came the material, which was cDNA or gDNA.

One Seattle source followed patients from active infection through their disease course. This TCR came from a woman aged 55-70 years with COVID-19, enrolled during active disease. The sequencing input was peripheral blood.

The CDR3 DNA follows: TGTGCCAGTACCCGGGACAGGGGGTCCTATGGCTACACCTTC. Translating gives CASTRDRGSYGYTF. This chain links TRBV19 with TRBJ1-2, with TRBD1 matching over 11 bases. CDR1 LNHDA and CDR2 SQIVND come from the germline V gene (reference sequence). V lost 7 bases, J lost 4 bases, and 5 bases stayed unmatched. The CDR3 sequence is 14 residues long.